What follows are 27 T cell receptor beta chains derived from one specimen sequenced in a study of blood T cell repertoires in COVID-19. Produced via immunoSEQ multiplex PCR; TCRdb's table is partial and in-frame only. The sample lists 150,000 to 200,000 clones, roughly 81% occurring once. Sequenced: peripheral blood. The receptors shown here come from a woman of 80 years or more with COVID-19, enrolled during active disease.

Here the CDR3 reads CASSADGLAGVAKNIQYF. The CDR3, as DNA: TGTGCCAGTTCCGCCGACGGACTAGCGGGAGTTGCCAAAAACATTCAGTACTTC. This chain joins TRBV19 and TRBJ2-4, with 13 bases lining up with TRBD2. CDR3 size: 18 residues. Germline CDR1 is LNHDA and CDR2 is SQIVND (reference sequence). The V and J ends lost 8 bases and 1 base, in that order; junction bases with no gene match: 11.

V is TRBV5-1 and J is TRBJ2-7, with 12 nucleotides matching TRBD1. Germline trimming cut 2 bases from V and 5 bases from J; bases unmatched to any gene: 8. Germline CDR1 SGHRS, CDR2 YFSETQ. The CDR3 covers 16 residues. The CDR3 coding sequence is TGCGCCAGCAGCTTCAGGGGACAGGGGGCTCGGGACGAGCAGTACTTC. It encodes CASSFRGQGARDEQYF.

The V call is TRBV9, the J call TRBJ1-3; D not certain. Germline CDR1 reads SGDLS; CDR2 reads YYNGEE. V was shortened by 0 bases and J by 1 base, with 8 bases between the two germline ends. CDR3 length: 15 amino acids. For the CDR3, the DNA is TGTGCCAGCAGCGTAGGTAGGGAGTCTGGAAACACCATATATTTT. It codes for CASSVGRESGNTIYF.

The chain uses TRBV18 and TRBJ2-1; 10 nucleotides line up with TRBD2. Looked up from germline, CDR1 is KGHSH and CDR2 is LQKENI. The junction had 7 bases not matched to a gene; V was cut back by 3 bases and J by 5 bases. The CDR3 spans 16 residues. The chain's CDR3 is CASSPLAGDWNNEQFF. The CDR3 DNA is TGTGCCAGCTCACCTCTAGCGGGGGATTGGAACAATGAGCAGTTCTTC.

This chain joins TRBV11-3 and TRBJ1-4; 8 positions agree with TRBD1. Germline V gene sequence: CDR1 SGHNT, CDR2 YENEEA. The CDR3 extends over 15 amino acids. The ends lost 5 bases at V and 4 bases at J; junction bases unmatched: 6. The CDR3 DNA follows: TGTGCCAGCAGCGCCGGGACAGGTGGTAATGAAAAACTGTTTTTT. The encoded protein is CASSAGTGGNEKLFF.

The chain couples TRBV19 to TRBJ1-2; D not resolved. Germline assignment: CDR1 LNHDA and CDR2 SQIVND (reference sequence). The CDR3 sequence is 14 residues long. V was trimmed by 0 bases and J by 0 bases, leaving 5 bases between them. Written as DNA, the CDR3 is TGTGCCAGTAGTATAGACACAACTAACTATGGCTACACCTTC. Translating gives CASSIDTTNYGYTF.

Worth noting for this clone: This same CDR3 is encoded by further DNA sequences in the sample. The V call is TRBV18, the J call TRBJ2-7; TRBD1 matches at 10 bases. V was pared by 4 bases and J by 2 bases, with 5 bases of the junction left unmatched. The germline V gene has CDR1 KGHSH and CDR2 LQKENI. The CDR3 length is 15 residues. The DNA of the CDR3 is TGTGCCAGCTCACTGGGGACAGGGGATCCCTACGAGCAGTACTTC. Protein sequence: CASSLGTGDPYEQYF.

The chain has TRBV18 and TRBJ1-1; TRBD1 might be the D (5 bases). The V end lost 1 base, the J end lost 9 bases, and 12 bases lay between the germline ends. This CDR3 region has 13 residues. Germline V gene lookup returns CDR1 KGHSH and CDR2 LQKENI. The CDR3 region is CASSPQGTDQAFF. The CDR3 nucleotides are TGTGCCAGCTCACCACAGGGGACTGATCAAGCTTTCTTT.

The rearrangement links TRBV5-1 to TRBJ1-2; D gene ambiguous. Trimming shortened V by 3 bases and J by 1 base, and 13 bases separated the two germline ends. The germline V gene encodes CDR1 SGHRS and CDR2 YFSETQ. The CDR3 is 15 residues long. CDR3 DNA: TGCGCCAGCAGCTCCCCCTCCGCGATTAACTATGGCTACACCTTC. This translates into CASSSPSAINYGYTF.

There are a few counts of this clone. The V and J genes are TRBV11-3 and TRBJ2-3; 7 nucleotides line up with TRBD2. V gave up 6 bases and J gave up 1 base; unmatched junction bases: 4. Per the germline V gene, CDR1 is SGHNT and CDR2 is YENEEA. CDR3 length: 14 residues. CDR3: CASSLGRGTDTQYF. The CDR3 DNA follows: TGTGCCAGCAGTCTAGGGAGGGGCACAGATACGCAGTATTTT. Full variable domain (outside the CDR3, taken from reference TRBV11-3 and TRBJ2-3): EAGVVQSPRYKIIEKKQPVAFWCNPISGHNTLYWYLQNLGQGPELLIRYENEEAVDDSQLPKDRFSAERLKGVDSTLKIQPAELGDSAVYLCASSLGRGTDTQYFGPGTRLTVL.

This clone was observed a handful of times. The V and J genes are TRBV19 and TRBJ1-1; D may be TRBD1 (5 bases). The CDR3 sequence is 12 residues long. Germline loops: CDR1 LNHDA, CDR2 SQIVND (reference sequence). V was trimmed by 8 bases and J by 1 base, leaving 8 bases between them. The CDR3 bases are TGTGCCAGTTCCCAGGGGAACACTGAAGCTTTCTTT. Translating it yields CASSQGNTEAFF.

The chain carries TRBV20-1 and TRBJ2-5; D is unresolved. This CDR3 has 11 residues. Trimming removed 4 bases at V and 2 bases at J, with 5 bases between. Per germline, CDR1 DFQATT and CDR2 SNEGSKA (reference sequence). The CDR3 here is CSANNQETQYF. CDR3 in DNA: TGCAGTGCTAATAATCAAGAGACCCAGTACTTC.

This chain joins TRBV7-9 and TRBJ2-2; maybe TRBD2 (5 bases). In germline, CDR1 is SEHNR, CDR2 FQNEAQ (reference sequence). Trimming took off 5 bases at V and 4 bases at J, with 11 bases between the two ends. This CDR3 has 14 residues. CDR3 DNA sequence: TGTGCCAGCAGCCCGGGGATGTCCACCGGGGAGCTGTTTTTT. Translation gives CASSPGMSTGELFF. The entire variable domain, with the rest obtained from reference TRBV7-9 and TRBJ2-2, is as follows: DTGVSQNPRHKITKRGQNVTFRCDPISEHNRLYWYRQTLGQGPEFLTYFQNEAQLEKSRLLSDRFSAERPKGSFSTLEIQRTEQGDSAMYLCASSPGMSTGELFFGEGSRLTVL.

In this sample, this clone turned up a few times. Here the CDR3 DNA reads TGTGCCTGGAGTATTCCTAGGACAGGGGGCACAGATACGCAGTATTTT. This translates into CAWSIPRTGGTDTQYF. The chain recombines TRBV30 with TRBJ2-3; 9 bases align to TRBD1. This CDR3 has 16 amino acids. V lost 2 bases and J lost 1; bases outside the gene matches: 7. In germline, CDR1 is GTSNPN, CDR2 SVGIG (reference sequence). The complete variable domain, with remaining parts taken from reference TRBV30 and TRBJ2-3, reads SQTIHQWPATLVQPVGSPLSLECTVEGTSNPNLYWYRQAAGRGLQLLFYSVGIGQISSEVPQNLSASRPQDRQFILSSKKLLLSDSGFYLCAWSIPRTGGTDTQYFGPGTRLTVL.

J is TRBJ2-3 and V is TRBV7-6; D might be TRBD2 (6 bases). The CDR3 totals 17 residues. Germline V gives CDR1 SGHVS, CDR2 FNYEAQ. V was pared by 2 bases and J by 3 bases, with 18 bases between. CDR3 protein: CASSLMGGALVTDTQYF. The CDR3 coding sequence is TGTGCCAGCAGCTTAATGGGGGGAGCATTAGTAACAGATACGCAGTATTTT.

This chain joins TRBV7-2 and TRBJ2-7, with 11 bases that match TRBD1. The CDR3 is 15 residues long. V trimming: 7 bases; J trimming: 2 bases; junction bases outside the gene matches: 7. Looked up from germline, CDR1 is SGHTA and CDR2 is FQGNSA. The CDR3 spells CASMKPGQGAYEQYF. For the CDR3, the DNA is TGTGCCAGCATGAAACCGGGACAGGGGGCCTACGAGCAGTACTTC.

The J gene is TRBJ1-6, the V gene TRBV6-1, with 8 bases matching TRBD1. Germline V CDR1 and CDR2: MNHNS, SASEGT. V gave up 4 bases and J gave up 13 bases; unmatched junction bases: 15. There are 16 residues in the CDR3. The CDR3, as DNA: TGTGCCAGCAGTGGGGACAGGCTTATTCTTGAGGTGCCCCTCCACTTT. Amino acids: CASSGDRLILEVPLHF.

V and J are TRBV9 and TRBJ1-1, with 7 positions matching TRBD1. Germline trimming cut 0 bases from V and 1 base from J; bases unmatched to any gene: 3. This CDR3 spans 15 amino acids. Germline CDR1 SGDLS, CDR2 YYNGEE. The CDR3 coding sequence is TGTGCCAGCAGCGTAGCTACAGGGGCGAACACTGAAGCTTTCTTT. Protein sequence: CASSVATGANTEAFF. Using reference TRBV9 and TRBJ1-1 for the parts outside the CDR3, the full variable domain is DSGVTQTPKHLITATGQRVTLRCSPRSGDLSVYWYQQSLDQGLQFLIQYYNGEERAKGNILERFSAQQFPDLHSELNLSSLELGDSALYFCASSVATGANTEAFFGQGTRLTVV.

The chain employs TRBV27 and TRBJ2-3; tentatively, D is TRBD2 (5 bases). CDR1 is MNHEY, CDR2 SMNVEV, per germline (reference sequence). V dropped 3 bases and J dropped 3 bases, with 19 bases sitting between them. CDR3 length: 17 amino acids. CDR3 coding DNA: TGTGCCAGCAGTTTCCCGGGAACTTTTGGGAAGACAGATACGCAGTATTTT. Encoded protein: CASSFPGTFGKTDTQYF.

This rearrangement joins TRBV7-2 to TRBJ2-5, with D maybe TRBD1 (6 bases). CDR1 is SGHTA, CDR2 FQGNSA, per germline. The CDR3 extends over 13 amino acids. Trimming took 10 bases from V and 2 from J, leaving 14 bases between them. CDR3 protein: CATGQGWQETQYF. CDR3 sequence (DNA): TGTGCCACCGGGCAGGGGTGGCAAGAGACCCAGTACTTC.

The chain links TRBV18 to TRBJ1-2; D not certain. Trimming removed 0 bases from V and 5 bases from J, with 10 bases in between. This CDR3 has 14 amino acids. The germline V gene encodes CDR1 KGHSH and CDR2 LQKENI. CDR3 region: CASSPPIGRYGYTF. In nucleotides, the CDR3 is TGTGCCAGCTCACCACCGATCGGGAGGTATGGCTACACCTTC.

The rearrangement joins TRBV19 to TRBJ2-3; 12 nucleotides match TRBD2. The V gene end was trimmed by 5 bases and the J gene end by 6 bases; junction bases not matched to a gene: 9. Germline CDR1 is LNHDA and CDR2 is SQIVND (reference sequence). The length of the CDR3 is 16 residues. CDR3 bases: TGTGCCAGTAGTTCGCTGACTAGCGGGAGTACGGATACGCAGTATTTT. This encodes CASSSLTSGSTDTQYF.

The V and J genes are TRBV6-5 and TRBJ2-2; D may be TRBD1 (7 bases). V lost 5 bases, J lost 5 bases, and 15 bases lay in between. The CDR3 is 15 residues long. Germline V gene lookup returns CDR1 MNHEY and CDR2 SVGAGI. The CDR3 loop reads CASSPGGRRTGELFF. The CDR3 DNA follows: TGTGCCAGCAGTCCAGGGGGGCGAAGAACCGGGGAGCTGTTTTTT.

This chain connects TRBV28 to TRBJ2-5; D not resolved. The V gene lost 6 bases and the J gene lost 5 bases, with 7 bases spanning the gap. CDR3 length: 11 amino acids. Germline-derived CDR1 and CDR2 are MDHEN and SYDVKM. The CDR3 DNA reads TGTGCCAGCAGCACTTGGGAGACCCAGTACTTC. As protein: CASSTWETQYF.

In its sample, this clone was seen once. The V gene is TRBV6-5, the J gene TRBJ2-1; weak D call: TRBD1 (5 bases). CDR1 MNHEY and CDR2 SVGAGI come from the germline V gene. Trimming pared 3 bases from V and 5 bases from J, leaving 14 bases between. The CDR3 is 15 amino acids. CDR3 residues: CASSYGALNHNEQFF. The CDR3 DNA follows: TGTGCCAGCAGTTATGGGGCGCTTAACCACAATGAGCAGTTCTTC.

This chain joins TRBV10-3 and TRBJ1-2; 8 bases line up with TRBD1. The CDR3 loop spans 15 amino acids. Trimming cost V 5 bases and J 0 bases; bases outside gene matches: 5. Germline loops: CDR1 ENHRY, CDR2 SYGVKD. The CDR3 nucleotides are TGTGCCATCAGTTTGGCACAGGGGGCTAACTATGGCTACACCTTC. Amino acids: CAISLAQGANYGYTF.

The V call is TRBV3-1 (or the pseudogene TRBV3-2), the J call TRBJ1-6, with 8 positions matching TRBD1. J lost 8 bases, V lost 6 bases, and 6 bases had no gene match. This CDR3 contains 14 residues. Germline V gene lookup returns CDR1 LGHDT and CDR2 YNNKEL (reference sequence). CDR3 DNA sequence: TGTGCCAGCAGTAGACAGGGGCAGGATTCACCCCTCCACTTT. This codes for CASSRQGQDSPLHF.